This T cell receptor (beta chain) was identified in a study of T cell responses to AZD1222 COVID-19 vaccine. Generated by immunoSEQ multiplex PCR, the TCRdb table keeps only in-frame clones and is missing some. The sample carries some 30,000 clones, about nine tenths recorded once. As regards this clone: Its antigen is still unknown.

Study conclusions and caveats: Among the donors, most were white British and more were female, and clonal diversity was possibly underestimated. Repertoires in all cases were sampled only once the peak T cell response had passed. A reported finding is that nearly half of spike-specific TCRs target unmutated variant regions.

V shed 4 bases and J 0 bases; nucleotides not matched to a gene: 6. Germline V lookup: CDR1 SGHRS, CDR2 YFSETQ. The CDR3 loop spans 15 amino acids. The material was peripheral blood, obtained on day 0 of AZD1222 vaccination. The TCR originated in an adult in good health. The chain is built from TRBV5-1 and TRBJ2-7, with TRBD1 matching 8 bases. CDR3 bases: TGCGCCAGCAGCGTACAGGGGGGCCCCTCCTACGAGCAGTACTTC. This encodes CASSVQGGPSYEQYF.